A selection of T cell receptor beta chains follows, all from one sample in a study of blood T cell repertoires in COVID-19. Clones were read by immunoSEQ multiplex PCR, and TCRdb kept only the in-frame ones, dropping some. This sample has approximately 71,000 clones, with more than 75% found just once. Specimen: peripheral blood. These receptors all come from an elderly woman with acute or convalescent COVID-19. The CDR3 runs from the conserved cysteine through the conserved F or W. Each record gives: V gene, J gene, CDR3 protein.

>TRBV5-1|TRBJ2-2
CASSLLGGTGELFF
>TRBV5-1|TRBJ2-7
CASSWGQGASYEQYF
>TRBV4-1|TRBJ1-2
CASSQDPQGAFSYGYTF
>TRBV15|TRBJ2-3
CATSRVRVLAGGPDTQYF
>TRBV7-7|TRBJ2-5
CASSFGGRAAETQYF
>TRBV2|TRBJ1-2
CASSEGQGAGYGYTF
>TRBV6-2/TRBV6-3|TRBJ2-7
CASSYSSGPYEQYF
>TRBV2|TRBJ2-7
CASMTPRDIYEQYF
>TRBV10-3|TRBJ1-2
CAISAQQGANYGYTF
>TRBV18|TRBJ1-2
CASSPKQGNGYTF
>TRBV6-2/TRBV6-3|TRBJ1-1
CASSHGHSNTEAFF
>TRBV3-1/TRBV3-2|TRBJ1-1
CASSQAYVNTEAFF
>TRBV19|TRBJ1-1
CASRFQGGTEAFF
>TRBV3-1/TRBV3-2|TRBJ1-1
CASSRGGENTEAFF
>TRBV12-5|TRBJ2-7
CASSVTSGYLSSYEQYF
>TRBV5-1|TRBJ2-1
CASTRGSYNEQFF
>TRBV5-1|TRBJ1-2
CASSLEAGAGYGYTF
>TRBV5-1|TRBJ2-1
CASSPRAGTANNEQFF
>TRBV7-2|TRBJ2-3
CASSSSGSFTDTQYF
>TRBV6-5|TRBJ1-3
CASSKGQSGNTIYF
>TRBV19|TRBJ2-1
CASSPKLGGNEQFF
>TRBV18|TRBJ2-1
CASSQEAGFSYNEQFF
>TRBV5-1|TRBJ2-5
CASSLRTSGQQETQYF
>TRBV11-3|TRBJ2-7
CASSRDRGYEQYF
>TRBV5-4|TRBJ1-6
CASSIDTYYNSPLHF
>TRBV13|TRBJ2-5
CASSPTRGGLAVQETQYF
>TRBV24-1|TRBJ2-3
CATSTAPGQGSTDTQYF
>TRBV6-2/TRBV6-3|TRBJ2-2
CASSYGGTGANTGELFF
>TRBV11-2|TRBJ2-3
CASSLVGRTSTDTQYF
>TRBV27|TRBJ2-7
CASSFNPPGQGSYEQYF
>TRBV2|TRBJ2-5
CASSESTGLRAETQYF
>TRBV28|TRBJ1-4
CASAKRDFNEKLFF
>TRBV7-9|TRBJ2-1
CASSSPGQTYNEQFF
>TRBV7-2|TRBJ2-4
CASSLYTLGIQYF
>TRBV3-1/TRBV3-2|TRBJ2-5
CASSQDGLGAETQYF
>TRBV5-1|TRBJ2-3
CASSLFGGWTDTQYF
>TRBV10-3|TRBJ1-6
CAISESGGYNSPLHF
>TRBV7-9|TRBJ2-7
CASKFFRDRESEQYF
>TRBV10-1|TRBJ1-1
CASSESTGWRTEAFF
>TRBV19|TRBJ2-5
CASSLNLAMETQYF
>TRBV5-1|TRBJ1-2
CASRLGGQAWNGYTF
>TRBV15|TRBJ1-1
CATSVMNTEAFF
>TRBV28|TRBJ1-5
CASSITGAVYPNQPQHF
>TRBV7-6|TRBJ1-3
CASSLARGAGNTIYF
>TRBV5-4|TRBJ2-5
CASSGGGEETQYF
>TRBV9|TRBJ1-4
CASSVQGSTNEKLFF